Listed below are T cell receptor beta chains from one sample, sequenced in a study of human T cells and chemical hapten exposure. One entry per CDR3 protein results from TCRdb running MiXCR on the RACE reads. Of 62,000 or so distinct CDR3 sequences in the sample, approximately 11% were seen once. Sequenced here: whole blood, sampled in connection with sensitization to the hapten diphenylcyclopropenone (DPC). All receptors derive from a woman aged 50 to 60 with alopecia areata. Some clones in this sample may be carry-over from other donors' samples. Each CDR3 is given with its conserved first and last residue. Fields, in order: J gene, clone size, D gene, V gene, CDR3 protein, CDR3 DNA. A D gene is named only where the DNA matches it firmly. A row's size may be missing; if present it is once, few, many or a size class.

TRBJ1-1	few	.	TRBV7-2	CASSLKAGVNTEAFF	TGTGCCAGCAGCTTAAAGGCAGGGGTGAACACTGAAGCTTTCTTT
TRBJ1-1	few	.	TRBV9	CASSEDFFRTEAFF	TGTGCCAGCAGCGAGGACTTCTTTCGGACTGAAGCTTTCTTT
TRBJ1-1	.	.	TRBV20-1	CSPEKNTEAFF	TGCAGTCCAGAGAAGAACACTGAAGCTTTCTTT
TRBJ2-1	many	TRBD2	TRBV14	CASSQELSGRAAEQFF	TGTGCCAGCAGCCAAGAACTTAGCGGGAGGGCCGCTGAGCAGTTCTTC
TRBJ1-6	few	.	TRBV12-3/TRBV12-4	CASSPRPPDNSPLHF	TGTGCCAGCAGTCCCCGTCCTCCAGATAATTCACCCCTCCACTTT
TRBJ2-1	many	TRBD2	TRBV5-6	CASSGLAGNNEQFF	TGTGCCAGCAGCGGGCTAGCGGGAAACAATGAGCAGTTCTTC
TRBJ2-5	.	.	TRBV4-1	CASSQVFTGPQETQYF	TGCGCCAGCAGCCAAGTTTTTACAGGGCCTCAAGAGACCCAGTACTTC
TRBJ2-1	many	.	TRBV29-1	CSVGASSYNEQFF	TGCAGCGTTGGAGCGTCCTCCTACAATGAGCAGTTCTTC
TRBJ2-5	many	.	TRBV7-7	CASSLIGARGETQYF	TGTGCCAGCAGCTTGATTGGGGCCAGGGGAGAGACCCAGTACTTC
TRBJ2-7	.	TRBD2	TRBV12-3/TRBV12-4	CATSRGGTSHEQYF	TGTGCCACCTCCCGGGGGGGGACATCTCACGAGCAGTACTTC
TRBJ2-2	many	TRBD2	TRBV5-4	CASSSVGGKLFF	TGTGCCAGCAGCTCAGTGGGGGGGAAGCTGTTTTTT
TRBJ2-5	.	.	TRBV7-2	CASRIGLAASQETQYF	TGTGCCAGCCGCATCGGTCTTGCGGCTAGCCAAGAGACCCAGTACTTC
TRBJ2-3	many	TRBD2	TRBV5-1	CASSLAIGTSERTDTQYF	TGCGCCAGCAGCTTGGCCATTGGGACTAGCGAACGCACAGATACGCAGTATTTT
TRBJ1-5	.	.	TRBV6-2/TRBV6-3	CASSYPTGYSNQPQHF	TGTGCCAGCAGTTACCCCACAGGGTATAGCAATCAGCCCCAGCATTTT
TRBJ1-6	many	TRBD1	TRBV7-6	CASSERTGRSPLHF	TGTGCCAGCAGCGAGAGGACAGGGCGGTCACCCCTCCACTTT